This record covers a single T cell receptor beta chain. What this receptor recognizes is not known. No clone much larger than this one lies a single base away; base qualities are absent. The sample belongs to a study of blood T cell repertoires in COVID-19 (dated by TCRdb to about 2020). About the investigation overall: Samples from collaborators originated in the United States, Italy and Spain and spanned both the acute and convalescent phases of COVID-19. A freely available public database, intended as a resource for researchers studying the immune response to SARS-CoV-2, is where the repertoires were released. The prospective study material was composed of cDNA or gDNA derived from T cells, B-cell-depleted T cells, or PBMCs. Nearly every sample came with metadata listing a de-identified subject ID, COVID-19 status, age in years and sex. Where HLA class I and class II types were available, the types were taken from metadata supplied by the sample provider, not from assay-based typing. Subjects who had been exposed to COVID-19, were actively infected with it, or had recovered from it provided the deeply sampled blood TCRbeta repertoires that made up the dataset. Samples were obtained from the ongoing ImmuneRACE study (first 160 participants) and from approximately 1,200 subjects provided by 6 global collaborators.

CDR1 and CDR2 were assigned from the germline V gene (reference sequence) as SGHAT and FQDESV. From cysteine to phenylalanine, the CDR3 is 15 amino acids long. The retained sequence is limited to the CDR3, 45 bases, with the frame set at the first base. V ends up 6 bases short and J 2 bases short, with an unmatched junction base count of 6. TCRbeta CDR3 regions were amplified from genomic DNA by means of the immunoSEQ Assay, a bias-controlled multiplex PCR. From the authors' description of their analysis: The number of nucleated cells in each sample was estimated from the amplification of reference gene primers within the assay. To quantify the absolute abundance of each unique TCRbeta CDR3 rearrangement, sequence reads were collapsed and filtered. For each sample, productive Simpson clonality was calculated as the square root of Simpson's diversity index over productive rearrangements. The immuneACCESS repertoire file appears here via TCRdb, limited to in-frame rearrangements. These files lack a portion of the clones; in checked studies, under half of the deficit traces to unresolved V genes, and the cause of the others is not known. The V and J calls and clone size are taken from that table; D and trimming were inferred from the DNA. Across this sample there are tens of thousands of clones, with 70% to 85% seen only once. The ten biggest clones cover around 9.1% of the sample.

The collaborating institutions used their own protocols to collect whole blood in K2EDTA tubes. For TCRbeta analysis, collaborator samples were shipped as frozen whole blood, as isolated PBMCs, or as DNA extracted from either sample type. Results and caveats for the whole study, not just this receptor: Clinical and demographic metadata were provided uncurated, with the amount varying by source and participant.

What was sequenced was peripheral blood. The sequence is built from TRBV11-1 and TRBJ1-3, with 8 junctional bases fitting TRBD1. The receptor was isolated from a man aged 55 to 70 with acute or convalescent COVID-19. The CDR3 region reads CASRTDRGAGNTIYF. The nucleotide sequence reads TGTGCCAGCAGGACCGACAGGGGTGCTGGAAACACCATATATTTT.